This T cell receptor (beta chain) stems from a study of T-cell memory formation after mild COVID-19 (dated by TCRdb to the early 2020s). At the level of the whole study: TCR sequence clusters from the two donors were found to be largely donor specific. In a couple of donors, T-cell clones that expanded and contracted after mild COVID-19 were followed by sequencing TCRalpha and TCRbeta repertoires longitudinally. Two young, previously healthy adult volunteers, one female and one male, were included in the cohort.

Summary of the overall study and its limitations: Contracting CD4+ clones were located mainly in the CM and EM memory subsets, whereas CD8+ clones were found to be enriched in EMRA. Only two mild cases were covered by the study, and larger cohorts that include severe cases with pre-infection samples were considered necessary. Clones contracting from day 15 to 85 had balanced CD4/CD8 phenotypes, while a second wave expanding from day 15 to 37 was biased towards CD4+. SARS-CoV-2 specificity of the second-wave clones peaking on day 37 was not confirmed. Some responding clones were found in pre-infection memory, which suggests that pre-existing cross-reactive memory T cells took part in the SARS-CoV-2 response.

This clonotype appeared many times. There is no known antigen for this receptor. No base-level quality is on record; no much larger clone is a single base apart. The germline V gene (reference sequence) provides CDR1 SGHKS and CDR2 YYEKEE. At the junction V is shortened by 0 bases and J by 0 bases; bases outside the gene matches: 5. The CDR3 holds 17 amino acids from the cysteine to the phenylalanine. Only the CDR3 DNA stays, 51 bases, in frame from base 1. Sequencing instrument: Illumina NovaSeq 6000. TCRalpha and TCRbeta cDNA libraries were built by 5'RACE with constant-segment primers, adding sample barcodes and unique molecular identifiers. RNA was extracted from every sample with Trizol reagent. The libraries were amplified in two PCR steps, and the second step added a second sample barcode and Illumina TruSeq adapters. Sequencing of the libraries was done on an Illumina NovaSeq, producing 2 x 150 bp paired-end reads. The published analysis was carried out like this. Reads were demultiplexed and collapsed into UMI-guided consensus sequences with migec v1.2.7. Using mixcr v2.1.11, the UMI consensuses were aligned to TRA and TRB V and J templates and assembled into clonotypes. Expanded or contracted clonotypes were those called significant by both edgeR and NoisET, with noise models trained on biological replicates. For edgeR calls, the cutoffs were a false discovery rate-adjusted p below 0.01 and a log2 fold-change threshold of 1. PCA with hierarchical clustering of max-normalized trajectories of the 1000 most abundant clonotypes was used as exploratory dynamics analysis. Separately sequenced CD4+ and CD8+ repertoires were used to assign the CD4 or CD8 phenotype of responding clones. TCRdb trimmed public reads at Q25 via fastp, called clones via MiXCR and kept in-frame beta chains. Rows with a matching CDR3 protein are joined into one entry that keeps the most common DNA and genes. TCRdb, not the authors, supplied the V and J calls. This sample holds around 310,000 distinct CDR3 sequences; around 20% were observed only once. In total, the top ten clones hold 20% to 25% of the sample.

PBMCs were isolated by Ficoll-Paque density gradient centrifugation. This receptor was taken from a man younger than 35 who had mild COVID-19 (a few samples of this study predate the infection). The sample titles of this study are shuffled in the database, so cell type and time point are left out; the donor was told from shared clones. Sample: PBMCs or a T cell subset sorted from them (not recorded which). Recombination linked TRBV5-5 to TRBJ2-1, and TRBD2 matches 8 of the central bases. The sequenced DNA is TGTGCCAGCAGCTTGGCCTCGACTAGCGACTCCTACAATGAGCAGTTCTTC. Its translation reads: CASSLASTSDSYNEQFF.